This T cell receptor beta chain was obtained from a study of technical replicates of blood from a few donors. Profiling relied on immunoSEQ multiplex PCR, and the TCRdb table lists in-frame clones only, not all of them. Seen here are approximately 70,000 clones, 85% to 95% observed once, and the top ten hold approximately 0.39%. CDR1 is LNHDA and CDR2 is SQIVND in the germline V gene (reference sequence). The CDR3 has 13 residues. V lost 3 bases and J 3 bases, leaving 8 bases between the germline ends. This clone was picked up a small number of times. This receptor was identified in a human donor in good health. The sequenced sample was T cells isolated from PBMCs. The chain employs TRBV19 and TRBJ1-1; unclear D gene. This CDR3 is CASSIGRYTEAFF. CDR3 DNA sequence: TGTGCCAGTAGTATCGGCAGGTACACTGAAGCTTTCTTT.